This TCR beta chain came from a study of patients and donors after allogeneic stem cell transplantation. Using its own MiXCR run on the RT-PCR reads, TCRdb lists one record per CDR3 protein. The data contain 700 to 850 distinct CDR3 sequences, 1.3% of them singletons. In its sample, this clonotype ranks as medium-sized. The V and J ends lost 1 base and 5 bases respectively, with 8 bases between them. Germline-derived CDR1 and CDR2 are MNHEY and SVGEGT. This CDR3 region has 13 residues. This sequence originates from a human donor who was either an allogeneic HSCT recipient or a stem cell or donor lymphocyte infusion donor (not recorded which). It is not recorded whose cells these are; they may come from a transplant donor. This chain connects TRBV6-2 or TRBV6-3 to TRBJ1-1; D call uncertain. Sequenced sample: blood, either unsorted or a sorted T cell fraction (not recorded which). CDR3 sequence reads: CASSYLWETEAFF. In DNA, the CDR3 is TGTGCCAGCAGTTACTTATGGGAGACTGAAGCTTTCTTT.